The 15 T cell receptor beta chains below come from one sample, sequenced in a study of cytomegalovirus exposure and HLA in healthy donors. PCR employed 60 Vbeta and 13 Jbeta primers. The data were produced by immunoSEQ multiplex PCR, yet TCRdb's version contains in-frame clones alone and is incomplete. The sample totals 100,000 to 150,000 clones. Sequenced input: PBMCs. Every receptor here comes from a man aged 18 to 29 in good health and CMV-seronegative.

The rearrangement links TRBV2 to TRBJ2-6; D not resolved. Per the germline V gene, CDR1 is SNHLY and CDR2 is FYNNEI. CDR3 length equals 16 residues. V dropped 3 bases and J dropped 0 bases, with 9 bases sitting between them. In nucleotides, the CDR3 is TGTGCCAGCAGTGACCGGGTCTTCTCTGGGGCCAACGTCCTGACTTTC. Translating it yields CASSDRVFSGANVLTF.

V and J are TRBV30 and TRBJ2-3; 10 bases are shared with TRBD2. The CDR3 loop spans 16 amino acids. CDR1 and CDR2 (germline): GTSNPN, SVGIG (reference sequence). Trimming cost V 2 bases and J 1 base; bases outside gene matches: 6. This CDR3 is CAWSRSSGGGTDTQYF. As DNA, the CDR3 is TGTGCCTGGAGTCGCTCTAGCGGGGGAGGCACAGATACGCAGTATTTT.

This chain uses TRBV18 with TRBJ1-2; D not certain. Germline CDR1 and CDR2: KGHSH and LQKENI. The V gene lost 1 base and the J gene lost 6 bases, with 18 bases spanning the gap. This CDR3 comprises 16 residues. CDR3 amino acids: CASSPLTATGGNGYTF. CDR3 nucleotide sequence: TGTGCCAGCTCACCACTAACAGCCACCGGTGGAAATGGCTACACCTTC.

This chain connects TRBV18 to TRBJ2-2, with 7 bases lining up with TRBD1. Germline CDR1 and CDR2: KGHSH and LQKENI. The trim removed 0 bases at V and 4 bases at J, leaving 2 bases unmatched. The length of the CDR3 is 15 residues. The CDR3 nucleotides are TGTGCCAGCTCACCACCGGGGACAGCCACCGGGGAGCTGTTTTTT. Encoded protein: CASSPPGTATGELFF.

The J gene is TRBJ2-2, the V gene TRBV7-9, with D unresolved. V lost 5 bases and J lost 0, with 22 bases in between. Germline values: CDR1 SEHNR, CDR2 FQNEAQ (reference sequence). CDR3 length equals 19 residues. This CDR3 is CASSPKKGLLHANTGELFF. CDR3 DNA sequence: TGTGCCAGCAGCCCTAAAAAAGGATTACTACACGCGAACACCGGGGAGCTGTTTTTT.

V and J are TRBV7-2 and TRBJ2-2; the D gene is possibly TRBD1 (5 bases). The germline gives CDR1 SGHTA, CDR2 FQGNSA. The CDR3 totals 13 residues. V lost 2 bases to trimming and J lost 5 bases, with 6 bases between them. CDR3 DNA sequence: TGTGCCAGCAGCTTACAGGGAACCGGGGAGCTGTTTTTT. As protein: CASSLQGTGELFF.

In DNA, the CDR3 is TGTGCCAGCAGCTTAGCTTACCGGGACAGGACACAGAGTACGCAGTATTTT. Translated, it gives CASSLAYRDRTQSTQYF. J is TRBJ2-3 and V is TRBV7-9, with 8 bases aligning to TRBD1. With V trimmed by 0 bases and J by 8 bases, 13 bases remained unmatched. From germline, CDR1 is SEHNR and CDR2 FQNEAQ (reference sequence). This CDR3 is built from 17 residues.

V is TRBV29-1 and J is TRBJ2-2, with a tentative D call TRBD1 (6 bases). This CDR3 has 16 residues. V gave up 4 bases and J gave up 0 bases, with 15 bases separating them. Per the germline V gene, CDR1 is SQVTM and CDR2 is ANQGSEA. The CDR3 region is CSVGPRTATNTGELFF. The CDR3 DNA follows: TGCAGCGTTGGTCCCCGGACAGCTACGAACACCGGGGAGCTGTTTTTT.

The genes are TRBV5-1 and TRBJ2-1; 10 positions agree with TRBD2. Germline V gene lookup returns CDR1 SGHRS and CDR2 YFSETQ. After removal of 1 base from V and 9 bases from J, the junction contained 19 bases not matched to a gene. The CDR3 has 19 residues. The CDR3 sequence is CASSLYPLAGVAPPSEQFF. Written as DNA, the CDR3 is TGCGCCAGCAGCTTGTACCCCCTAGCGGGAGTTGCCCCGCCTAGTGAGCAGTTCTTC.

V is TRBV7-9 and J is TRBJ2-4; 11 bases match TRBD2. The CDR3 totals 17 residues. CDR1 is SEHNR, CDR2 FQNEAQ, per germline (reference sequence). The trim removed 3 bases at V and 0 bases at J, leaving 4 bases unmatched. The DNA of the CDR3 is TGTGCCAGCAGCTTGGGACTAGCGGTGTTAGCCAAAAACATTCAGTACTTC. Amino acid sequence: CASSLGLAVLAKNIQYF.

V is TRBV6-6 and J is TRBJ1-1, with D maybe TRBD1 (5 bases). CDR3 length: 16 residues. Trimming stripped 4 bases from V and 1 base from J, with 16 bases between. Germline loops: CDR1 MNHNY, CDR2 SVGAGI (reference sequence). CDR3 residues: CASSSGGGRRNTEAFF. CDR3 in DNA: TGTGCCAGCAGTTCCGGCGGGGGTAGGAGGAACACTGAAGCTTTCTTT.

The chain links TRBV19 to TRBJ2-2; maybe TRBD2 (5 bases). Germline-derived CDR1 and CDR2 are LNHDA and SQIVND (reference sequence). V dropped 8 bases and J dropped 0 bases, with 13 bases sitting between them. The CDR3 runs 15 residues. This CDR3 is CASGLASTNTGELFF. DNA of the CDR3: TGTGCCAGTGGATTAGCGTCCACGAACACCGGGGAGCTGTTTTTT. Full variable domain (outside the CDR3, taken from reference TRBV19 and TRBJ2-2): DGGITQSPKYLFRKEGQNVTLSCEQNLNHDAMYWYRQDPGQGLRLIYYSQIVNDFQKGDIAEGYSVSREKKESFPLTVTSAQKNPTAFYLCASGLASTNTGELFFGEGSRLTVL.

V and J are TRBV2 and TRBJ1-1; 9 bases are a match to TRBD1. Germline V gives CDR1 SNHLY, CDR2 FYNNEI. The CDR3 is 12 residues long. Trimming cost V 7 bases and J 4 bases; bases outside gene matches: 1. This CDR3 reads CASIQGATEAFF. The CDR3 region has the DNA TGTGCCAGCATACAGGGGGCCACTGAAGCTTTCTTT.

The rearrangement joins TRBV6-4 to TRBJ1-1; 9 bases agree with TRBD1. The CDR3 extends over 15 amino acids. The V gene's germline CDR1 is MRHNA and CDR2 SNTAGT. Trimming cost V 4 bases and J 7 bases; bases outside gene matches: 10. The CDR3 sequence: CASSVMGQGHSEAFF. CDR3 nucleotide sequence: TGTGCCAGCAGTGTCATGGGACAGGGACATAGTGAAGCTTTCTTT.

The chain carries TRBV4-1 and TRBJ2-7, with 10 positions matching TRBD1. Germline V gives CDR1 MGHRA, CDR2 YSYEKL. V trimming: 2 bases; J trimming: 5 bases; junction bases outside the gene matches: 9. This CDR3 region has 16 residues. CDR3 sequence reads: CASSQWGKTGGDEQYF. DNA for the CDR3: TGCGCCAGCAGCCAATGGGGGAAGACAGGGGGCGACGAGCAGTACTTC.